Shown below are 26 T cell receptor beta chains from a single sample sequenced in a study of OX40 agonist ivuxolimab in advanced cancers. Profiled with immunoSEQ multiplex PCR; TCRdb holds only in-frame clones, not every one. The repertoire holds 65,000 to 95,000 clones, with around 92% as singletons. The specimen was CD4+ or CD8+ T cells sorted from blood, collected in a trial of the OX40 agonist ivuxolimab. These receptors were taken from an adult with an advanced solid tumor such as melanoma, head and neck, liver or kidney cancer.

V is TRBV7-2 and J is TRBJ2-7, with D tentatively TRBD2 (6 bases). The CDR3 contains 14 residues. Germline V gives CDR1 SGHTA, CDR2 FQGNSA. V was trimmed by 0 bases and J by 3 bases, leaving 9 bases between them. CDR3 sequence reads: CASSLATGVYEQYF. In DNA, the CDR3 is TGTGCCAGCAGCTTAGCTACGGGGGTCTACGAGCAGTACTTC.

This chain joins TRBV27 and TRBJ2-7; 7 bases match TRBD1. The CDR3 contains 14 residues. Germline loops: CDR1 MNHEY, CDR2 SMNVEV (reference sequence). The J segment lost 10 bases and the V segment lost 2 bases, leaving 11 bases of the junction unmatched. In nucleotides, the CDR3 is TGTGCCAGCAGTTTAAACCCCGGGACAGATCTTCAGTACTTC. This sequence encodes CASSLNPGTDLQYF.

The chain carries TRBV9 and TRBJ2-7; D is uncertain. Between the trimmed V and J ends, which lost 0 bases and 0 bases, there was a span of 10 bases. The CDR3 has 15 amino acids. Per the germline V gene, CDR1 is SGDLS and CDR2 is YYNGEE. CDR3 sequence reads: CASSVAGTFSYEQYF. The CDR3 nucleotides read TGTGCCAGCAGCGTAGCTGGAACGTTCTCCTACGAGCAGTACTTC.

The V gene is TRBV7-9, the J gene TRBJ1-2, with D tentatively TRBD1 (5 bases). The V gene lost 5 bases and the J gene lost 4 bases, with 11 bases spanning the gap. This CDR3 spans 13 amino acids. From germline, CDR1 is SEHNR and CDR2 FQNEAQ (reference sequence). Here the CDR3 reads CASSPGGIYGYTF. The DNA for the CDR3 is TGTGCCAGCAGCCCGGGGGGTATCTATGGCTACACCTTC.

This clone was seen a single time. The chain uses TRBV5-1 and TRBJ2-7; no definite D call. V lost 0 bases and J 2 bases, leaving 12 bases between the germline ends. This CDR3 is built from 15 residues. Looked up from germline, CDR1 is SGHRS and CDR2 is YFSETQ. The CDR3 sequence is CASSLVDAGPYEQYF. CDR3 sequence (DNA): TGCGCCAGCAGCTTGGTGGACGCAGGTCCCTACGAGCAGTACTTC.

This chain connects TRBV9 to TRBJ2-7; a possible D gene is TRBD2 (6 bases). This CDR3 comprises 15 residues. Between the trimmed V and J ends, which lost 5 bases and 0 bases, there was a span of 15 bases. The germline CDR1 and CDR2 sequences are SGDLS and YYNGEE. The DNA of the CDR3 is TGTGCCAGCAGTATAGGAGGGTTAAGCTCCTACGAGCAGTACTTC. Its translation: CASSIGGLSSYEQYF.

The V gene is TRBV5-6, the J gene TRBJ2-1; 14 bases fit TRBD2. V dropped 4 bases and J dropped 8; count of bases not matched to a gene: 5. Germline V gene data show CDR1 as SGHDT and CDR2 as YYEEEE. The CDR3 loop spans 15 amino acids. The CDR3: CASSPTSGGVYEQFF. The CDR3 bases are TGTGCCAGCAGCCCGACTAGCGGGGGGGTCTATGAGCAGTTCTTC.

The chain joins TRBV4-3 to TRBJ2-3; D gene unclear. V dropped 6 bases and J dropped 2 bases, with 15 bases sitting between them. CDR3 size: 15 residues. Per the germline V gene, CDR1 is LGHNA and CDR2 is YSLEER. CDR3 nucleotide sequence: TGCGCCAGCAGACCAGGCCTAAGGGCCACAGATACGCAGTATTTT. This gives the protein CASRPGLRATDTQYF.

The chain employs TRBV27 and TRBJ1-1, with TRBD1 as a possible D gene (5 bases). There are 14 residues in the CDR3. Germline CDR1 is MNHEY and CDR2 is SMNVEV (reference sequence). V was shortened by 0 bases and J by 4 bases, with 9 bases between the two germline ends. CDR3 sequence reads: CASSLSRGGTEAFF. CDR3 bases: TGTGCCAGCAGTTTATCGAGGGGAGGCACTGAAGCTTTCTTT.

The chain has TRBV5-4 and TRBJ2-1; 7 positions agree with TRBD1. Looked up from germline, CDR1 is SGHNT and CDR2 is YYREEE (reference sequence). The junction had 1 base not matched to a gene; V was cut back by 0 bases and J by 1 base. The CDR3 is 15 amino acids. Here the CDR3 reads CASSLGQGSYNEQFF. DNA of the CDR3: TGTGCCAGCAGCTTGGGACAGGGATCCTACAATGAGCAGTTCTTC.

This clone showed up just once. The rearrangement links TRBV5-6 to TRBJ1-4, with D unclear. There are 14 residues in the CDR3. The ends were cut back, 3 bases at V and 7 bases at J, with 13 bases in the middle. CDR1 and CDR2 (germline): SGHDT, YYEEEE. In DNA, the CDR3 is TGTGCCAGCAGCTCGGACGGCATCGGTGAAAAACTGTTTTTT. Residues: CASSSDGIGEKLFF.

The genes are TRBV4-2 and TRBJ2-2, with 9 bases lining up with TRBD1. Losses at the gene ends were 4 bases for V and 4 bases for J; bases not matched to a gene: 10. From germline, CDR1 is LGHNA and CDR2 YNFKEQ. This CDR3 spans 17 amino acids. The CDR3 protein is CASSPWTGEDGTGELFF. Here the CDR3 DNA reads TGTGCCAGCAGCCCCTGGACAGGGGAGGACGGCACCGGGGAGCTGTTTTTT.

The gene calls are TRBV6-4 and TRBJ1-1; TRBD1 is a possible D gene (5 bases). This CDR3 spans 13 amino acids. Between the trimmed V and J ends, which lost 3 bases and 0 bases, there was a span of 5 bases. Germline V gene lookup returns CDR1 MRHNA and CDR2 SNTAGT. DNA for the CDR3: TGTGCCAGCAGTGAGGGGGTGAACACTGAAGCTTTCTTT. It encodes CASSEGVNTEAFF.

This rearrangement joins TRBV7-8 to TRBJ2-7, with D perhaps matching TRBD1 (5 bases). Germline values: CDR1 SGHVS, CDR2 FQNEAQ. Trimming stripped 8 bases from V and 1 base from J, with 12 bases between. The CDR3 is made up of 13 amino acids. This CDR3 is CASFSGFSYEQYF. The CDR3 region has the DNA TGTGCCAGCTTTTCAGGGTTTTCCTACGAGCAGTACTTC.

This clone was seen only once. V usage is TRBV2 and J usage is TRBJ2-7; the D gene is possibly TRBD2 (5 bases). Germline lookup yields CDR1 SNHLY and CDR2 FYNNEI. The length of the CDR3 is 16 residues. Trimming removed 0 bases from V and 0 bases from J, with 12 bases in between. The CDR3 reads CASSEAPLGSSYEQYF. Here the CDR3 DNA reads TGTGCCAGCAGTGAAGCACCCTTAGGGAGCTCCTACGAGCAGTACTTC.

The chain employs TRBV4-3 and TRBJ2-7; maybe TRBD1 (6 bases). Germline V gene lookup returns CDR1 LGHNA and CDR2 YSLEER. Trimming stripped 5 bases from V and 0 bases from J, with 11 bases between. The CDR3 runs 14 residues. The CDR3 DNA reads TGCGCCAGCAGCTTACGGACAGACTCCTACGAGCAGTACTTC. Translation gives CASSLRTDSYEQYF.

Only one count was recorded for this clone. The J gene is TRBJ2-7, the V gene TRBV9, with D perhaps TRBD1 (6 bases). The CDR3 contains 16 residues. CDR1 and CDR2 from the germline V gene are SGDLS and YYNGEE. The V and J ends lost 4 bases and 0 bases respectively, with 17 bases between them. CDR3 in DNA: TGTGCCAGCAGCCCGCGCGCCGGGACACTCTCCTACGAGCAGTACTTC. It specifies CASSPRAGTLSYEQYF.

This chain connects TRBV7-9 to TRBJ2-1; a possible D gene is TRBD2 (7 bases). Germline CDR1 and CDR2: SEHNR and FQNEAQ (reference sequence). The V and J ends lost 10 bases and 9 bases respectively, with 22 bases between them. The CDR3 spans 14 residues. CDR3 region: CATYQGGGRGEQFF. The CDR3 DNA sequence: TGTGCCACGTATCAGGGAGGGGGAAGGGGTGAGCAGTTCTTC.

DNA of the CDR3: TGTGCCAGCAGCCAGGGGGCAGGAGGCTACTCTGGAAACACCATATATTTT. Residues: CASSQGAGGYSGNTIYF. The genes are TRBV7-6 and TRBJ1-3, with 8 bases fitting TRBD1. This CDR3 has 17 residues. V shed 5 bases, J shed 0 bases, and the junction held 9 bases outside the gene matches. Germline loops: CDR1 SGHVS, CDR2 FNYEAQ. The entire variable domain, with the rest obtained from reference TRBV7-6 and TRBJ1-3, is as follows: GAGVSQSPRYKVTKRGQDVALRCDPISGHVSLYWYRQALGQGPEFLTYFNYEAQQDKSGLPNDRFSAERPEGSISTLTIQRTEQRDSAMYRCASSQGAGGYSGNTIYFGEGSWLTVV.

CDR3 nucleotide sequence: TGTGCCAGCAGCTTAGAACGGACGGCTAGAAACACCATATATTTT. Its translation is CASSLERTARNTIYF. This sequence joins TRBV5-5 and TRBJ1-3; unclear D gene. Trimming removed 2 bases at V and 5 bases at J, with 14 bases between. The germline CDR1 and CDR2 sequences are SGHKS and YYEKEE (reference sequence). This CDR3 has 15 amino acids.

This rearrangement joins TRBV7-2 to TRBJ2-5, with TRBD1 matching 7 bases. With 4 bases clipped from V and 12 bases from J, the junction kept 8 bases outside the gene matches. CDR3 length equals 12 residues. Germline V lookup: CDR1 SGHTA, CDR2 FQGNSA. The chain's CDR3 is CASSYGTGAEYF. The DNA for the CDR3 is TGTGCCAGCAGCTACGGAACAGGGGCGGAGTACTTC.

This chain uses TRBV27 with TRBJ2-7; TRBD1 matches at 8 bases. There are 17 residues in the CDR3. Germline loops: CDR1 MNHEY, CDR2 SMNVEV (reference sequence). Trimming took 5 bases from V and 2 from J; bases not matched to a gene: 14. For the CDR3, the DNA is TGTGCCAGCAGTCCCCCGGACAGGGCTGACTTGACCTACGAGCAGTACTTC. This gives the protein CASSPPDRADLTYEQYF.

The rearrangement uses TRBV27 and TRBJ2-1; 8 positions agree with TRBD2. The ends lost 7 bases at V and 2 bases at J; junction bases unmatched: 4. Germline CDR1 reads MNHEY; CDR2 reads SMNVEV (reference sequence). The CDR3 has 14 amino acids. The CDR3 reads CASTDGGAYNEQFF. CDR3 nucleotides: TGTGCCAGCACTGACGGGGGGGCCTACAATGAGCAGTTCTTC.

Only one count was recorded for this clone. The CDR3 sequence: CSVEDIGTDGYTF. The CDR3 DNA reads as TGCAGCGTTGAAGATATAGGAACTGATGGCTACACCTTC. The chain carries TRBV29-1 and TRBJ1-2; D not resolved. In germline, CDR1 is SQVTM, CDR2 ANQGSEA. V lost 0 bases and J 6 bases, leaving 11 bases between the germline ends. The CDR3 runs 13 residues.

This chain connects TRBV2 to TRBJ2-1; tentatively, D is TRBD2 (6 bases). V shed 3 bases and J shed 8 bases, with 17 bases lying between them. From germline, CDR1 is SNHLY and CDR2 FYNNEI. The length of the CDR3 is 15 residues. The CDR3 DNA follows: TGTGCCAGCAGTGACGGGGGTGAGTTGTATGATGAGCAGTTCTTC. It yields the protein CASSDGGELYDEQFF.

The chain recombines TRBV2 with TRBJ2-1; D unresolved. Germline-derived CDR1 and CDR2 are SNHLY and FYNNEI. This CDR3 has 13 residues. With 5 bases removed from V and 8 bases from J, the gap between germline ends came to 13 bases. The CDR3: CASSFYSLDEQFF. The CDR3 DNA reads as TGTGCCAGCAGTTTTTATAGCTTAGATGAGCAGTTCTTC. The full variable domain, in which reference TRBV2 and TRBJ2-1 provide the parts outside the CDR3, is EPEVTQTPSHQVTQMGQEVILRCVPISNHLYFYWYRQILGQKVEFLVSFYNNEISEKSEIFDDQFSVERPDGSNFTLKIRSTKLEDSAMYFCASSFYSLDEQFFGPGTRLTVL.